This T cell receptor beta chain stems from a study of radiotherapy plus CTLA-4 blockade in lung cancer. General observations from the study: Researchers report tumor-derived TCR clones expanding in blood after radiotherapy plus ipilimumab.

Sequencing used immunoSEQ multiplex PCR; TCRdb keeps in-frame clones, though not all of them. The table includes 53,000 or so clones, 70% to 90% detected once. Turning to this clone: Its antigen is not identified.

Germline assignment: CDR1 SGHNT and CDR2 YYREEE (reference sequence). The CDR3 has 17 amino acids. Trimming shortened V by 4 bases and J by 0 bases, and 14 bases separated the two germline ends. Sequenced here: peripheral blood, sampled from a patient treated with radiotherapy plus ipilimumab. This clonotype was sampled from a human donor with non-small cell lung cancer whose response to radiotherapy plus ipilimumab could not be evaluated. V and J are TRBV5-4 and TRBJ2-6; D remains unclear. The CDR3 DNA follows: TGTGCCAGCAGCCCTGGTGGAACGGGCTCTGGGGCCAACGTCCTGACTTTC. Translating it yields CASSPGGTGSGANVLTF.